This TCR beta chain was identified during a study of T cell responses to AZD1222 COVID-19 vaccine (dated by TCRdb to 2020 to 2022). With regard to the full study: AZD1222 recipients with second doses at about 4 weeks or about 12 weeks were pooled, because spike-specific TCR depth and breadth did not differ between schedules. TCR sequencing covered 233 trial participants: around 210 given two doses of AZD1222 and 26 given two doses of MenACWY control vaccine. Trial participants were enrolled by age into subgroups of 18-55, 56-69 and 70-plus years, and around 150, 29 and 61 TCR-sequenced participants, respectively, were included in these subgroups.

Taken from cysteine to phenylalanine, the CDR3 has 15 residues. The sequence is cut down to CDR3 DNA, 45 bases in frame from base 1. The junction carries 16 bases between V and J, which are trimmed by 6 bases and 3 bases respectively. CDR1 and CDR2 are drawn from the germline V gene (reference sequence): MNHEY, SMNVEV. The CDR3 regions of human TCRbeta chains were analyzed by immunosequencing. In the paper's pipeline: Repertoire TCRs were checked for matches against a reference library of SARS-CoV-2-specific TCRs that had been generated using the MIRA antigen-specificity platform. Breadth was defined as the fraction of unique TCRs that were SARS-CoV-2-associated. Depth was defined as the fraction of total T cells that were SARS-CoV-2-associated. Using the MIRA data, every spike-specific TCR was mapped to the spike region that the TCR reacted to and assigned to either a CD4 or a CD8 class. Log10-transformed breadth and depth values were compared by one-way ANOVA with Sidak's multiple comparisons tests. TCRdb took this table from immuneACCESS and kept in-frame rearrangements with V and J called. Such tables lack part of the clones; where checked against another copy, unresolved V genes explain under half of the gap, and the rest is unexplained. V, J and clone size are taken as reported in that table, and D and trimming were inferred from the DNA itself. This sample lists more than 110,000 clones; 92% were detected once. The top ten hold about 3.7% of the sample.

As to this clone: Its target antigen remains unknown. No base quality information exists; no much larger clone differs at one position.

The sample's time point label is to be understood as: baseline before first vaccination. Samples from vaccinated people were obtained from the UK trials COV001 and COV002, which included a single-blind randomized controlled phase 2/3 trial of AZD1222 (ChAdOx1 nCoV-19) in healthy adults. For TCRbeta chain sequencing, PBMC samples from trial participants were taken at day 0 and at day 28 after the second dose. Overall study outcomes, separate from this receptor: In the small 56-69-year group, the increase in depth fell short of significance, most likely because of low power. After two AZD1222 doses, both the breadth and the depth of spike-specific TCRs were significantly higher than at day 0 and than in MenACWY recipients. CD4 TCRs associated with the vaccine covered the entire spike protein, and the dominant responses were in regions 160-218 and 743-854. Participants were mostly white British and included more females than males, and it was suggested by the authors that clonal diversity may have been underestimated. No day 14 peak-response samples were available, so repertoires were characterized only after the peak T cell response. Conclusions about previously exposed vaccinees were limited because only a handful of AZD1222 recipients were SARS-CoV-2 seropositive at baseline. Reportedly, almost half of the unique spike-specific TCRs recognized epitopes lying outside the regions that are mutated in the B.1.351 and B.1.1.7 variants.

The source was peripheral blood, collected on day 0 of AZD1222 vaccination. This receptor was obtained from an adult in good health. The chain is made from TRBV27 and TRBJ2-3; no confident D gene assignment can be made. The CDR3: CASSPLSVVTDTQYF. The bases are TGTGCCAGCAGCCCATTGTCGGTGGTTACAGATACGCAGTATTTT.